These 8 T cell receptor beta chains came from one sample sequenced in a study of response to subunit inactivated influenza vaccine. In TCRdb, the RT-PCR reads were re-called with MiXCR into one record per CDR3 protein. This table holds more than 450,000 distinct CDR3 sequences, under 9% found once. Sequencing used PBMCs from blood, obtained around 25 months after vaccination. The receptors originated from a man aged 50 to 69 who received an inactivated influenza vaccine.

This clonotype was observed a few times. The V gene is TRBV20-1, the J gene TRBJ1-1; possible D gene TRBD1, 5 bases. The V end was cut by 0 bases, the J end by 4 bases, with 9 bases between. Germline CDR1 is DFQATT and CDR2 is SNEGSKA (reference sequence). This CDR3 has 13 amino acids. As DNA, the CDR3 is TGCAGTGCTAGAGAGGGGGACGTCACTGAAGCTTTCTTT. This sequence encodes CSAREGDVTEAFF.

This clonotype was seen ten or more times. The chain couples TRBV6-2 or TRBV6-3 to TRBJ2-7, with D maybe TRBD1 (6 bases). Trimming took off 3 bases at V and 7 bases at J, with 16 bases between the two ends. CDR1 MNHEY and CDR2 SVGEGT come from the germline V gene. The CDR3 covers 14 residues. Here the CDR3 DNA reads TGTGCCAGCAGTTATCTAGGACAGTCCGAAGAGCAGTACTTC. Translating gives CASSYLGQSEEQYF.

In this sample, this clonotype turned up many times. The V gene is TRBV9, the J gene TRBJ2-2, with 7 positions matching TRBD1. The germline gives CDR1 SGDLS, CDR2 YYNGEE. The CDR3 has 14 amino acids. With V trimmed by 3 bases and J by 6 bases, 5 bases remained unmatched. DNA for the CDR3: TGTGCCAGCAGCGAATTAACAGGGGCCGGGGAGCTGTTTTTT. Translation gives CASSELTGAGELFF.

The chain combines TRBV10-3 with TRBJ2-2; D is unclear. V lost 9 bases, J lost 5 bases, and 10 bases lay in between. Germline V gene sequence: CDR1 ENHRY, CDR2 SYGVKD. The CDR3 covers 12 residues. The CDR3 region is CAILDDTGELFF. CDR3 coding DNA: TGTGCCATTCTGGATGATACCGGGGAGCTGTTTTTT.

On this clonotype: One end of the junction is discordant with germline, which a read error may explain. V usage is TRBV10-3 and J usage is TRBJ2-7, with 11 bases aligning to TRBD1. The CDR3 loop spans 14 amino acids. CDR1 and CDR2 (germline): ENHRY, SYGVKD. Written as DNA, the CDR3 is TGTGTCATCAACCCGGGACAGGGGGTTTACGAGCAGTACTTC. Residues: CVINPGQGVYEQYF.

In its sample, this clonotype was seen a few times. V gene TRBV19 combines with J gene TRBJ1-2, with D perhaps TRBD1 (6 bases). The CDR3 has 14 residues. V was trimmed by 4 bases and J by 3 bases, leaving 12 bases between them. Germline CDR1 and CDR2: LNHDA and SQIVND (reference sequence). As DNA, the CDR3 is TGTGCCAGTAGTAAGCAGGGGTCGGACTATGGCTACACCTTC. Translated, it gives CASSKQGSDYGYTF.

This clonotype turned up a few times. The rearrangement uses TRBV10-3 and TRBJ1-1, with a possible D match to TRBD1 (5 bases). Germline lookup yields CDR1 ENHRY and CDR2 SYGVKD. V lost 2 bases and J lost 4, with 17 bases in between. The CDR3 length is 16 residues. The CDR3 coding sequence is TGTGCCATCAGTGAGATCTCCTTGGGGGGGGTCACTGAAGCTTTCTTT. Residues: CAISEISLGGVTEAFF.

The CDR3 reads CATARGGAYEQYF. CDR3 sequence (DNA): TGTGCCACCGCTCGCGGGGGAGCCTACGAGCAGTACTTC. This chain joins TRBV6-2 or TRBV6-3 and TRBJ2-7; TRBD2 agrees at 7 bases. This CDR3 contains 13 residues. Unmatched junction bases numbered 8, after V lost 10 bases and J lost 2 bases. Germline assignment: CDR1 MNHEY and CDR2 SVGEGT.